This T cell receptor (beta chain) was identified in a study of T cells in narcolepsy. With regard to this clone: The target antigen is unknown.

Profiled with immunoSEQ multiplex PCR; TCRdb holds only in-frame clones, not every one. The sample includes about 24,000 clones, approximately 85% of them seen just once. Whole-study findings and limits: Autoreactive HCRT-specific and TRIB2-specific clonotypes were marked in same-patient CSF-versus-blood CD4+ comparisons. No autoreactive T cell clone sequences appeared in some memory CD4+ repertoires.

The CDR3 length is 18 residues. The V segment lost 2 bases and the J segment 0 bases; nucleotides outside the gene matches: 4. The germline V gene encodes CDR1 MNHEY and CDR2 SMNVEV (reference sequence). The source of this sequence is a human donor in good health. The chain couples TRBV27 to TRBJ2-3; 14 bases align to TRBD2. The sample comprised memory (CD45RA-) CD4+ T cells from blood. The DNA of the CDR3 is TGTGCCAGCAGTTTACGACTAGCGGGAGGGGGTAGCACAGATACGCAGTATTTT. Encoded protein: CASSLRLAGGGSTDTQYF.